A selection of T cell receptor beta chains follows, all from one sample in a study of blood T cell repertoires in COVID-19. Sequencing was performed with immunoSEQ multiplex PCR; in TCRdb, only in-frame clones are kept and a portion is missing. The sample consists of a few hundred thousand clones, around 87% of them appearing once. Sequencing was performed on PBMCs or T cells enriched from blood (not recorded which). The receptors shown here come from a man between 35 and 55 years old in a cohort exposed to, infected with or recovered from COVID-19 (not recorded which). CDR3s include the opening cysteine and the closing phenylalanine or tryptophan. Fields, in order: J gene, V gene, clone size, D gene, CDR3 DNA, CDR3 protein. A D gene is named only where the DNA matches it firmly. Expanded clones are given a class, and other clones once, few, many or no size at all.

TRBJ1-6 | TRBV28 | NA | TRBD1 | TGTGCCAGCACCGGGACAGTAAATTCACCCCTCCACTTT | CASTGTVNSPLHF
TRBJ2-5 | TRBV5-1 | NA | TRBD2 | TGCGCCAGCAGCCGCGGGAGGGCCTATGAGACCCAGTACTTC | CASSRGRAYETQYF
TRBJ1-1 | TRBV21-1 | NA | NA | TGTGCCAGCAGCAAAGCGCTGGGGAGGAACACTGAAGCTTTCTTT | CASSKALGRNTEAFF
TRBJ2-5 | TRBV27 | NA | TRBD1 | TGTGCCAGCAGTTTTGGGGACAGACAAGAGACCCAGTACTTC | CASSFGDRQETQYF
TRBJ1-5 | TRBV7-6 | NA | TRBD1 | TGTGCCAGCAGTCGAGGACAGGGTAGACATCAGCCCCAGCATTTT | CASSRGQGRHQPQHF
TRBJ2-1 | TRBV6-1 | NA | NA | TGTGCCAGCAGTGAAGCCGGCAGGGTGTCATACAATGAGCAGTTCTTC | CASSEAGRVSYNEQFF
TRBJ1-6 | TRBV18 | NA | TRBD1 | TGTGCCAGCTCAACCGGGACAGGGACCTCACCCCTCCACTTT | CASSTGTGTSPLHF
TRBJ1-5 | TRBV19 | NA | TRBD1 | TGTGCCAGTAGTCCACGGACAGGGGGGTATCAGCCCCAGCATTTT | CASSPRTGGYQPQHF
TRBJ2-3 | TRBV7-6 | NA | TRBD1 | TGTGCCAGCAGCCCCCGACAGGGGGCATCAGATACGCAGTATTTT | CASSPRQGASDTQYF
TRBJ2-7 | TRBV19 | few | NA | TGTGCCAGAAGAGGTTTTACCTACGAGCAGTACTTC | CARRGFTYEQYF
TRBJ1-2 | TRBV7-9 | NA | TRBD1 | TGTGCCAGCAGCTTAGGCAGTACAGGGGTTGGCTACACCTTC | CASSLGSTGVGYTF
TRBJ1-1 | TRBV10-3 | NA | NA | TGTGCCATCAAGGGGTCTGGAAACACTGAAGCTTTCTTT | CAIKGSGNTEAFF
TRBJ2-5 | TRBV3-1/TRBV3-2 | NA | NA | TGTGCCAGCAGCCAAGATACATCCGTGGTGACCCAGTACTTC | CASSQDTSVVTQYF
TRBJ1-1 | TRBV6-5 | NA | NA | TGTGCCAGCAGTTACTCGAGGCCGGAAAACACTGAAGCTTTCTTT | CASSYSRPENTEAFF
TRBJ2-1 | TRBV5-1 | NA | TRBD2 | TGCGCCAGCAGCTTAACGAGCGGGACCCCCAATGAGCAGTTCTTC | CASSLTSGTPNEQFF
TRBJ2-6 | TRBV19 | NA | TRBD2 | TGTGCCAGTAGTAGGCTGGGGGTTAGCGGGAGATCGGGTGGGGCCAACGTCCTGACTTTC | CASSRLGVSGRSGGANVLTF
TRBJ2-1 | TRBV27 | NA | TRBD2 | TGTGCCAGCAGTTTATCCCGGGGACTAGCGGCAGAGTGGAACAATGAGCAGTTCTTC | CASSLSRGLAAEWNNEQFF
TRBJ2-2 | TRBV7-9 | once | NA | TGTGCCAGCAGCTTTTGGATCGGGGCCGGGGAGCTGTTTTTT | CASSFWIGAGELFF
TRBJ2-5 | TRBV2 | NA | TRBD2 | TGTGCCAGCAGGGCCCGGACTAGCGGGAGGGTAAGGGAGACCCAGTACTTC | CASRARTSGRVRETQYF
TRBJ2-5 | TRBV7-9 | NA | TRBD2 | TGTGCCAGCAGCCTGGGACTAGCGGCCCTTTTCCAAGAGACCCAGTACTTC | CASSLGLAALFQETQYF
TRBJ1-2 | TRBV13 | NA | TRBD1 | TGTGCCAGCAGCCAACAGGGGTACTATGGCTACACCTTC | CASSQQGYYGYTF
TRBJ2-7 | TRBV7-9 | NA | NA | TGTGCCAGCAGCCCCCAAGGGTACCGGGGAACAACCGAGCAGTACTTC | CASSPQGYRGTTEQYF
TRBJ2-5 | TRBV7-8 | NA | TRBD1 | TGTGCCAGCAGCTTAGTCAGGACAGGGGTGGAGACCCAGTACTTC | CASSLVRTGVETQYF
TRBJ1-3 | TRBV15 | NA | NA | TGTGCCACCAGCAGAGATCGCGCTGGAAACACCATATATTTT | CATSRDRAGNTIYF
TRBJ1-5 | TRBV25-1 | few | TRBD1 | TGTGCCAGCAGTGGCAGGGGGAATAATCAGCCCCAGCATTTT | CASSGRGNNQPQHF
TRBJ2-7 | TRBV12-3/TRBV12-4 | NA | NA | TGTGCCAGCACTGGGGGGAAGGGCTACGAGCAGTACTTC | CASTGGKGYEQYF
TRBJ2-7 | TRBV6-6 | NA | TRBD2 | TGTGCCAGCAGTACAGGGACTAGCGGGAGGGCGGGGGAGCAGTACTTC | CASSTGTSGRAGEQYF
TRBJ2-3 | TRBV27 | NA | NA | TGTGCCAGCAGTTTGGTCAGGGAAGACACAGATACGCAGTATTTT | CASSLVREDTDTQYF
TRBJ2-7 | TRBV2 | NA | TRBD2 | TGTGCCAGCAGTGAAGCGGGACTAGCTGGCGAGCAGTACTTC | CASSEAGLAGEQYF
TRBJ2-7 | TRBV5-6 | NA | NA | TGTGCCAGCAGCTACCCTCAGGGAAAAGCTTTTTACGAGCAGTACTTC | CASSYPQGKAFYEQYF
TRBJ2-7 | TRBV7-9 | NA | TRBD1 | TGTGCCAGCAGCTTATACGGGCCAGGGGGCTCCTACGAGCAGTACTTC | CASSLYGPGGSYEQYF
TRBJ2-3 | TRBV11-3 | NA | TRBD2 | TGTGCCAGCAGCCCCGGACTAGCGGGACGCACAGATACGCAGTATTTT | CASSPGLAGRTDTQYF
TRBJ1-1 | TRBV10-3 | NA | NA | TGTGCCATCAGTGAGTCTACCCGGACAAGCCGTAGCATGAACACTGAAGCTTTCTTT | CAISESTRTSRSMNTEAFF
TRBJ2-7 | TRBV4-2 | NA | TRBD2 | TGTGCCAGCAGCCAAGACCCCGGGACTAGCGGGATTAGCTCCTACGAGCAGTACTTC | CASSQDPGTSGISSYEQYF
TRBJ2-7 | TRBV7-9 | NA | TRBD2 | TGTGCCAGCAGCTTAGAGGGAGGGTCCTACGAGCAGTACTTC | CASSLEGGSYEQYF
TRBJ1-3 | TRBV9 | NA | TRBD1 | TGTGCCAGCAGCGTAGGCGGGACAGTTGGAAACACCATATATTTT | CASSVGGTVGNTIYF
TRBJ2-1 | TRBV24-1 | NA | TRBD2 | TGTGCCACCAGTGATTGGTTAGAGGCTAGCGGGAGTAATGAGCAGTTCTTC | CATSDWLEASGSNEQFF
TRBJ2-1 | TRBV5-1 | NA | TRBD2 | TGCGCCAGCAGCCCCAAGGTAGGCGGGGGGTACAATGAGCAGTTCTTC | CASSPKVGGGYNEQFF
TRBJ2-4 | TRBV5-1 | NA | NA | TGCGCCAGCAGCACCAGACCCGACTACGCCAAAAACATTCAGTACTTC | CASSTRPDYAKNIQYF
TRBJ1-1 | TRBV29-1 | NA | NA | TGCAGCGTCCACATGTTGAACACTGAAGCTTTCTTT | CSVHMLNTEAFF
TRBJ2-7 | TRBV27 | NA | TRBD1 | TGTGCCAGCAGCCGGGACAGGGCCAACGAGCAGTACTTC | CASSRDRANEQYF
TRBJ2-7 | TRBV5-1 | NA | TRBD2 | TGCGCCAGCAGCTTGGTAGCGGGTCCCACCGAGCAGTACTTC | CASSLVAGPTEQYF
TRBJ1-4 | TRBV6-5 | NA | NA | TGTGCCAGCAGTTACTCGATAGTTGCTGAAAAACTGTTTTTT | CASSYSIVAEKLFF
TRBJ2-2 | TRBV7-8 | NA | TRBD2 | TGTGCCAGCAGCTTTATTCCCAGCGGGAGGGCCAGCGGGGAGCTGTTTTTT | CASSFIPSGRASGELFF
TRBJ1-5 | TRBV19 | NA | TRBD1 | TGTGCCAGTAGTGATTTGACAGGGAAATACCAGCCCCAGCATTTT | CASSDLTGKYQPQHF
TRBJ2-3 | TRBV28 | once | NA | TGTGCCAGCAGTTCAAGGCTAAACGGGGCAGATACGCAGTATTTT | CASSSRLNGADTQYF
TRBJ1-3 | TRBV21-1 | once | NA | TGTGCCAGCAGCAATAGAACTCCTGGGCGTGGAAACACCATATATTTT | CASSNRTPGRGNTIYF
TRBJ2-7 | TRBV18 | NA | NA | TGTGCCAGCTCACCGGTACCGTACGGCGAGCAGTACTTC | CASSPVPYGEQYF
TRBJ1-2 | TRBV27 | once | TRBD1 | TGTGCCAGCTCAGGGGGCGACTATGGCTACACCTTC | CASSGGDYGYTF
TRBJ1-2 | TRBV2 | NA | NA | TGTGCCAGCGGGAGGGAAAGGTATGGCTACACCTTC | CASGRERYGYTF
TRBJ2-5 | TRBV7-3 | NA | NA | TGTGCCAGCAGCTTATCCGCGGGACAAGAGACCCAGTACTTC | CASSLSAGQETQYF
TRBJ2-1 | TRBV3-1/TRBV3-2 | NA | NA | TGTGCCAGCAGCCAAACGATTCCGGGGCTAGCGTCCCCCTCGTCCTACAATGAGCAGTTCTTC | CASSQTIPGLASPSSYNEQFF